The clone carrying this TCR beta chain turned up a few times. Its antigen is as yet unknown. Germline-derived CDR1 and CDR2 are LGHDT and YNNKEL (reference sequence). Trimming took off 0 bases at V and 2 bases at J, with 10 bases between the two ends. This CDR3 region has 15 residues. Time point of the sample: pre-sensitization, week 0. Treatment reported: therapeutic diphenylcyclopropenone sensitization with weekly scalp DPC. TCRdb re-called the RACE reads through MiXCR, storing one row per CDR3 protein. The table lists over 300,000 distinct CDR3 sequences, 5.1% of them singletons. The source of the sample is a study of human T cells and chemical hapten exposure. Study-level points and caveats: PT1 expanded TCR counts correlated positively with patch test score.

The sequence was obtained from a woman aged 50 to 65 with alopecia areata. Some clones in this sample may be carry-over from other donors' samples. The material was whole blood, obtained in connection with sensitization to the hapten diphenylcyclopropenone (DPC). This chain joins TRBV3-1 and TRBJ2-5, with D maybe TRBD2 (6 bases). Here the CDR3 reads CASSQELALQETQYF. CDR3 coding DNA: TGTGCCAGCAGCCAAGAACTAGCCCTGCAAGAGACCCAGTACTTC.